Included here is one TCR beta chain sequence, with context. Its antigen is not known. This record belongs to a study of cytomegalovirus exposure and HLA in healthy donors. As for the study in general: Later, an analysis reported that the 95 to 150 validation repertoires had used the same platform as the 666 first-cohort repertoires. Study observations and caveats: Researchers catalogued approximately 170 TCR beta chains as cytomegalovirus-associated. As confirmed in vitro, a few CMV-associated chains were specific for CMV antigens.

Only in-frame clones appear in the TCRdb table, and some are missing; sequencing was by immunoSEQ multiplex PCR. The profile covers around 91,000 clones, with about 94% appearing a single time and 1% to 1.4% taken by the ten largest. Sequenced material: PBMCs. The receptor was derived from a woman aged 25-40 years in good health and CMV-seropositive.

The CDR3 region is CASSELWSGRKTYEQYF. CDR3 nucleotides: TGTGCCAGCAGTGAATTATGGAGCGGGAGGAAAACCTACGAGCAGTACTTC. This chain links TRBV2 with TRBJ2-7; 9 nucleotides line up with TRBD2. In germline, CDR1 is SNHLY, CDR2 FYNNEI. V trimming: 2 bases; J trimming: 2 bases; junction bases outside the gene matches: 10. This CDR3 comprises 17 residues.